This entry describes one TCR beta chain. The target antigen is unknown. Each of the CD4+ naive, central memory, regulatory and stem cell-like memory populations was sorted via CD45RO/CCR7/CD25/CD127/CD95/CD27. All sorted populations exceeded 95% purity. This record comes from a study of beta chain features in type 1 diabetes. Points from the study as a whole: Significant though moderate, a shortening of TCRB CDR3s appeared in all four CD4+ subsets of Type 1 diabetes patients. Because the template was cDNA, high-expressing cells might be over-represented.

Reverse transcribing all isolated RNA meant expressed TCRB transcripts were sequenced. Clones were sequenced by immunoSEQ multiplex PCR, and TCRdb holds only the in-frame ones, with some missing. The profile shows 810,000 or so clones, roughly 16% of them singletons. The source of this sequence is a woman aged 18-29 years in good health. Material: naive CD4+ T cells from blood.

The CDR3 coding sequence is TGTGCCAGCAGCTTAAATGGGAACACTGAAGCTTTCTTT. Translating gives CASSLNGNTEAFF. The chain has TRBV7-3 and TRBJ1-1; D call uncertain. Per the germline V gene, CDR1 is SGHTA and CDR2 is FQGTGA. V lost 1 base, J lost 1 base, and 4 bases lay in between. CDR3 size: 13 residues.